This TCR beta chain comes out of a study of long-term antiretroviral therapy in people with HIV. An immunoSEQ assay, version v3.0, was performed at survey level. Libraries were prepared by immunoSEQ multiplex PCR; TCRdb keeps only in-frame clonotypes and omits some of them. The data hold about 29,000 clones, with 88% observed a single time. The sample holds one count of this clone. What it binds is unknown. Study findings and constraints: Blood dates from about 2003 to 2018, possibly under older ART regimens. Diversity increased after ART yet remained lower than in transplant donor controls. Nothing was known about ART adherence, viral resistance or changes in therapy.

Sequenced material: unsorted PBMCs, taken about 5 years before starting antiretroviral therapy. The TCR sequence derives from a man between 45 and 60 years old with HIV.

The CDR3 sequence: CASSEGDSSYEQYF. DNA of the CDR3: TGTGCCAGCAGCGAGGGGGACAGCTCCTACGAGCAGTACTTC. The chain has TRBV9 and TRBJ2-7, with 7 nucleotides matching TRBD1. Germline V gene sequence: CDR1 SGDLS, CDR2 YYNGEE. With 3 bases clipped from V and 0 bases from J, the junction kept 3 bases outside the gene matches. This CDR3 contains 14 residues.